This is a list of T cell receptor beta chains from one sample in a study of immune characterization of retroperitoneal liposarcoma. TCRdb re-called the PCR reads with MiXCR, one entry per CDR3 protein. Here the sample spans approximately 3,000 distinct CDR3 sequences, 40% to 55% being singletons. The sample consisted of tumor tissue. These receptor sequences come from a male donor with retroperitoneal liposarcoma. The CDR3 runs from the conserved cysteine through the conserved F or W. D genes are given only for firm matches. A clone size is listed for some rows: how often the clone was seen (once, few, many), or a class if it is expanded.

DNA,CDR3,V,J,D,size
TGTGCCAGCAGCTTGGACAACTACAATGAGCAGTACTTC,CASSLDNYNEQYF,TRBV7-2,TRBJ2-7,-,medium-sized
TGCAGCGTCGATGGCCCGGGGAGGAGGGGAACCTACGAGCAGTACTTC,CSVDGPGRRGTYEQYF,TRBV29-1,TRBJ2-7,-,few
TGTGCCAGCAGTTTAGTCGATACGCAGTATTTT,CASSLVDTQYF,TRBV12-3/TRBV12-4,TRBJ2-3,-,few
TGTGCCAGCAGTTACCAGGGTAGCGCCACTGAAGCTTTCTTT,CASSYQGSATEAFF,TRBV6-5,TRBJ1-1,-,-
TGTGCCAGCAGCTTAGCGCCATGGAGGAGGGCAGATACGCAGTATTTT,CASSLAPWRRADTQYF,TRBV7-2,TRBJ2-3,-,few
TGTGCCAGCAGCGGAAGGCGGGACGGGGAGCTGTTTTTT,CASSGRRDGELFF,TRBV7-8,TRBJ2-2,-,-
TGTGCCAGCAGCGTGATAGCGGGAGAGGATGAGCAGTTCTTC,CASSVIAGEDEQFF,TRBV7-2,TRBJ2-1,TRBD2,-
TGTGCCAGCGGAGCGGGGGATACGCAGTATTTT,CASGAGDTQYF,TRBV6-6,TRBJ2-3,TRBD2,-
TGTGCCAGCAGTGTCCGGGATGGCTATGAGCAGTTCTTC,CASSVRDGYEQFF,TRBV6-1,TRBJ2-1,-,once
TGCGCCAGCAGCACGAGGGCCGGGACCTACGAGCAGTACTTC,CASSTRAGTYEQYF,TRBV4-1,TRBJ2-7,-,large
TGCAGCGTCGATGGCCCGGGGAGGAGGGGAACCTACGAGCAGTTCTTC,CSVDGPGRRGTYEQFF,TRBV29-1,TRBJ2-1,-,-
TGTGCCAGCAGTACCCTCCCGGGACTAGCGGGGGGGCCGAGAGATACGCAGTATTTT,CASSTLPGLAGGPRDTQYF,TRBV6-8,TRBJ2-3,TRBD2,-
TGTGCCAGCAGCTTAAGTGAAGAGACCCAGTACTTC,CASSLSEETQYF,TRBV5-3,TRBJ2-5,-,-
TGTGCCAGCAGCTTAGACCGACTAGCGAATGAGCAGTTCTTC,CASSLDRLANEQFF,TRBV7-8,TRBJ2-1,TRBD2,-
TGCGCCAGCAGCCAATCCTGGGACCGGGAAGGGGAGACCCAGTACTTC,CASSQSWDREGETQYF,TRBV4-1,TRBJ2-5,-,-
TGTGCCAGCCGAGGCGGTAGACAGGGATCGGTTGAGCAGTTCTTC,CASRGGRQGSVEQFF,TRBV7-8,TRBJ2-1,TRBD1,medium-sized
TGTGCCAGCAGAATAGGACTGGTCTACAATGAGCAGTTCTTC,CASRIGLVYNEQFF,TRBV4-1,TRBJ2-1,-,-
TGTGCCAGCAGTCGCGGGACAATGTACCAAGAGACCCAGTACTTC,CASSRGTMYQETQYF,TRBV12-3/TRBV12-4,TRBJ2-5,-,-
TGTGCCAGCAGCTTGACTAGCGTCACCTACGAGCAGTTCTTC,CASSLTSVTYEQFF,TRBV7-2,TRBJ2-1,TRBD2,few
TGTGCCAGCAGCGAGGAAGGTAGCGGGATGTCTGAGCAGTTCTTC,CASSEEGSGMSEQFF,TRBV7-3,TRBJ2-1,TRBD2,medium-sized
TGTGCCAGCAGTGAACCCCCTGGCAATGAGCAGTTCTTC,CASSEPPGNEQFF,TRBV6-1,TRBJ2-1,-,-
TGTGCCAGCAGCGACCATCCCAATCAGCCCCAGCATTTT,CASSDHPNQPQHF,TRBV7-6,TRBJ1-5,-,-
TGTGCCAGCAGCTTAGCCCCTCCGAGGAATGAGCAGTTCTTC,CASSLAPPRNEQFF,TRBV11-3,TRBJ2-1,-,-
TGCGCCAGCAGCCTATCTCTCTCCTACGAGCAGTACTTC,CASSLSLSYEQYF,TRBV4-1,TRBJ2-7,-,medium-sized
TGTGCCAGCAGCTTGGGCAGGGAAGATACGCAGTATTTT,CASSLGREDTQYF,TRBV7-2,TRBJ2-3,-,once
TGCGCCAGCAGCCAAGGGGAGGACAGAGCGCTGTTTTTT,CASSQGEDRALFF,TRBV4-1,TRBJ1-4,-,medium-sized
TGTGCCAGCAGCCCCCGGCGGCTAGCGGATGCCAATGAGCAGTTCTTC,CASSPRRLADANEQFF,TRBV7-8,TRBJ2-1,TRBD2,few
TGTGCCATCAGGGGGACAGACTACGAGCAGTACTTC,CAIRGTDYEQYF,TRBV10-3,TRBJ2-7,TRBD1,few
TGTGCCAGCAGTGAAGAGCCCAGCTCTGGAAACACCATATATTTT,CASSEEPSSGNTIYF,TRBV6-1,TRBJ1-3,-,large
TGTGCCAGCAGTTTATACACCGGGGAGCTGTTTTTT,CASSLYTGELFF,TRBV12-3/TRBV12-4,TRBJ2-2,-,-
TGTGCCAGCAGCCCCCGGACTAAAACGGAGACCCAGTACTTC,CASSPRTKTETQYF,TRBV11-3,TRBJ2-5,-,few